The 20 T cell receptor beta chains in this list originate from one sample, sequenced in a study of early T cells in non-severe SARS-CoV-2 infection. TCRdb independently ran MiXCR on the 5' RACE reads; one entry per CDR3 protein. The sample has 95,000 to 100,000 distinct CDR3 sequences; approximately 11% are singletons. Sequencing was done on a sample of whole blood. The source of these receptors is an adult who was a healthcare worker with PCR-confirmed SARS-CoV-2 infection or an uninfected control (not recorded which).

The genes are TRBV27 and TRBJ2-7, with D possibly TRBD1 on 7 matching bases. This CDR3 has 14 residues. Looked up from germline, CDR1 is MNHEY and CDR2 is SMNVEV (reference sequence). The ends were cut back, 6 bases at V and 2 bases at J, with 14 bases in the middle. CDR3 protein: CASSRRGTPYEQYF. CDR3 coding DNA: TGTGCCAGCAGCCGCAGGGGGACTCCCTACGAGCAGTACTTC.

The genes are TRBV12-3 or TRBV12-4 and TRBJ1-5; the D gene is possibly TRBD1 (6 bases). Trimming removed 2 bases from V and 8 bases from J, with 13 bases in between. CDR3 length: 14 amino acids. The CDR3 loop reads CASSLTGSRKPQHF. Here the CDR3 DNA reads TGTGCCAGCAGTTTAACAGGGAGCCGGAAGCCCCAGCATTTT.

The CDR3 loop is CASSLVRTSARYEQYF. The CDR3 DNA reads as TGCGCCAGCAGCTTGGTGCGGACTAGCGCCCGCTACGAGCAGTACTTC. The chain is built from TRBV5-1 and TRBJ2-7; 9 nucleotides align to TRBD2. Germline V gene data show CDR1 as SGHRS and CDR2 as YFSETQ. The CDR3 runs to 16 residues. The trim removed 0 bases at V and 3 bases at J, leaving 7 bases unmatched.

The chain carries TRBV27 and TRBJ2-1, with D tentatively TRBD2 (6 bases). V was trimmed by 3 bases and J by 1 base, leaving 7 bases between them. The germline V gene encodes CDR1 MNHEY and CDR2 SMNVEV (reference sequence). The CDR3 covers 14 residues. DNA of the CDR3: TGTGCCAGCAGTTTTGGAGGGTCCTACAATGAGCAGTTCTTC. Protein: CASSFGGSYNEQFF.

This clonotype was counted only a few times. V is TRBV28 and J is TRBJ2-1; the D is unclear. This CDR3 spans 12 amino acids. The germline gives CDR1 MDHEN, CDR2 SYDVKM. The V end was cut by 8 bases, the J end by 1 base, with 6 bases between. CDR3: CASYRSYNEQFF. The CDR3 DNA is TGTGCCAGCTACCGTTCCTACAATGAGCAGTTCTTC.

The chain combines TRBV29-1 with TRBJ2-3; TRBD2 is a possible D gene (7 bases). V was cut by 7 bases and J by 3 bases, with 14 bases left in between. CDR3 length: 13 amino acids. Germline-derived CDR1 and CDR2 are SQVTM and ANQGSEA. CDR3 sequence: CSGGEGTTDTQYF. CDR3 bases: TGCAGCGGCGGGGAGGGGACAACAGATACGCAGTATTTT.

Ten or more counts support this clonotype. V and J are TRBV28 and TRBJ2-3, with 9 bases identical to TRBD2. The CDR3 extends over 15 amino acids. CDR1 MDHEN and CDR2 SYDVKM come from the germline V gene. Trimming removed 6 bases from V and 4 bases from J; junction bases left unmatched: 8. CDR3 bases: TGTGCCAGCAGCTCAGGGACTAGCACCGCAGATACGCAGTATTTT. This codes for CASSSGTSTADTQYF.

This clonotype was counted between two and nine times. The rearrangement joins TRBV9 to TRBJ1-2, with D perhaps TRBD1 (5 bases). The CDR3 contains 13 residues. Deletions cut 1 base from V and 2 bases from J, with 6 bases between. CDR1 is SGDLS, CDR2 YYNGEE, per germline. The CDR3 region has the DNA TGTGCCAGCAGCGTACACAGGAACTATGGCTACACCTTC. Translation gives CASSVHRNYGYTF.

The chain links TRBV12-3 or TRBV12-4 to TRBJ1-1; D is unresolved. With 5 bases removed from V and 3 bases from J, the gap between germline ends came to 22 bases. This CDR3 spans 17 amino acids. In nucleotides, the CDR3 is TGTGCCAGCAGTCCCCCCTCGGGGTATCTTGGGGACACTGAAGCTTTCTTT. This codes for CASSPPSGYLGDTEAFF.

This clonotype was counted ten times or more. The V call is TRBV19, the J call TRBJ1-2; D possibly corresponds to TRBD1 (5 bases). V lost 3 bases and J 8 bases, leaving 10 bases between the germline ends. CDR1 and CDR2 (germline): LNHDA, SQIVND (reference sequence). The CDR3 runs to 12 residues. The DNA of the CDR3 is TGTGCCAGTAGTATGGATAGGGGCGGCTACACCTTC. It encodes CASSMDRGGYTF. Full variable domain (remainder filled in from reference TRBV19 and TRBJ1-2): DGGITQSPKYLFRKEGQNVTLSCEQNLNHDAMYWYRQDPGQGLRLIYYSQIVNDFQKGDIAEGYSVSREKKESFPLTVTSAQKNPTAFYLCASSMDRGGYTFGSGTRLTVV.

This clonotype was counted between two and nine times. The V gene is TRBV28, the J gene TRBJ2-1; 7 bases fit TRBD1. The germline CDR1 and CDR2 sequences are MDHEN and SYDVKM. This CDR3 is 15 amino acids long. V lost 7 bases and J lost 5; bases outside the gene matches: 11. This chain's CDR3 is CASNPKGARHNEQFF. CDR3 coding DNA: TGTGCCAGCAACCCGAAGGGGGCGAGGCACAATGAGCAGTTCTTC. Full variable domain (rest looked up from reference TRBV28 and TRBJ2-1): DVKVTQSSRYLVKRTGEKVFLECVQDMDHENMFWYRQDPGLGLRLIYFSYDVKMKEKGDIPEGYSVSREKKERFSLILESASTNQTSMYLCASNPKGARHNEQFFGPGTRLTVL.

The sample holds many counts of this clonotype. The chain links TRBV5-1 to TRBJ1-2; 9 bases fit TRBD1. Germline V gene lookup returns CDR1 SGHRS and CDR2 YFSETQ. V dropped 3 bases and J dropped 8; count of bases not matched to a gene: 14. The CDR3 covers 16 residues. The CDR3 bases are TGCGCCAGCAGCTGGAAGACCGGGACAGGGAAAAGAGGCTACACCTTC. This translates into CASSWKTGTGKRGYTF.

The chain recombines TRBV6-5 with TRBJ2-7; 9 bases align to TRBD1. Germline V CDR1 and CDR2: MNHEY, SVGAGI. The trim removed 0 bases at V and 3 bases at J, leaving 3 bases unmatched. The CDR3 runs 15 residues. The CDR3: CASSYSGTGNYEQYF. CDR3 sequence (DNA): TGTGCCAGCAGTTACTCCGGGACAGGGAACTACGAGCAGTACTTC.

This clonotype appeared many times. V is TRBV13 and J is TRBJ2-2, with D perhaps TRBD1 (5 bases). V gave up 5 bases and J gave up 4 bases, with 17 bases separating them. Germline CDR1 PRHDT, CDR2 FYEKMQ (reference sequence). This CDR3 region has 16 residues. The CDR3: CASSDPGSSGTGELFF. In DNA form, the CDR3 reads TGTGCCAGCAGCGATCCAGGGTCGTCGGGCACCGGGGAGCTGTTTTTT.

The J gene is TRBJ1-1, the V gene TRBV5-6; D not resolved. Trimming shortened V by 5 bases and J by 0 bases, and 8 bases separated the two germline ends. The CDR3 loop spans 13 amino acids. The germline V gene has CDR1 SGHDT and CDR2 YYEEEE. This chain's CDR3 is CASRDWMNTEAFF. The DNA of the CDR3 is TGTGCCAGCAGGGATTGGATGAACACTGAAGCTTTCTTT.

This chain joins TRBV2 and TRBJ1-3; D gene unclear. The CDR3 is 18 residues long. V lost 6 bases and J lost 0, with 21 bases in between. From germline, CDR1 is SNHLY and CDR2 FYNNEI. The CDR3 nucleotides read TGTGCCAGCAGCGGAATCAACATACAGAAGAACTCTGGAAACACCATATATTTT. Protein product: CASSGINIQKNSGNTIYF.

The chain joins TRBV3-1 to TRBJ2-2; D might be TRBD1 (6 bases). The germline V and J ends were trimmed by 4 bases and 2 bases, with 8 bases remaining between them. CDR1 is LGHDT, CDR2 YNNKEL, per germline (reference sequence). This CDR3 is 14 amino acids long. CDR3: CASSRDTNTGELFF. The CDR3 DNA is TGTGCCAGCAGCCGGGACACAAACACCGGGGAGCTGTTTTTT.

This clonotype was counted between two and nine times. The rearrangement uses TRBV12-3 or TRBV12-4 and TRBJ2-1, with D perhaps TRBD1 or TRBD2 (5 bases each). Trimming took off 1 base at V and 9 bases at J, with 7 bases between the two ends. This CDR3 is 12 amino acids long. CDR3 DNA sequence: TGTGCCAGCAGTTTAGGGGGGAGTGAGCAGTTCTTC. Translation gives CASSLGGSEQFF.

J is TRBJ2-1 and V is TRBV10-2; 14 bases match TRBD2. J was trimmed by 8 bases and V by 11 bases; bases with no gene match: 14. The CDR3 sequence is 16 residues long. Germline CDR1 and CDR2: WSHSY and SAAADI. The DNA for the CDR3 is TGCGCCTCCTCAGTCGGGACTAGCGGGAGATTCCATGAGCAGTTCTTC. Translation: CASSVGTSGRFHEQFF.

This clonotype has more than one count but fewer than ten. This chain connects TRBV11-1 to TRBJ1-1; tentative D call: TRBD1 (5 bases). Trimming shortened V by 5 bases and J by 3 bases, and 10 bases separated the two germline ends. This CDR3 has 13 amino acids. Germline lookup yields CDR1 SGHAT and CDR2 FQDESV (reference sequence). The CDR3 spells CASSRGTDTEAFF. The CDR3 DNA is TGTGCCAGCAGCCGGGGGACGGACACTGAAGCTTTCTTT.